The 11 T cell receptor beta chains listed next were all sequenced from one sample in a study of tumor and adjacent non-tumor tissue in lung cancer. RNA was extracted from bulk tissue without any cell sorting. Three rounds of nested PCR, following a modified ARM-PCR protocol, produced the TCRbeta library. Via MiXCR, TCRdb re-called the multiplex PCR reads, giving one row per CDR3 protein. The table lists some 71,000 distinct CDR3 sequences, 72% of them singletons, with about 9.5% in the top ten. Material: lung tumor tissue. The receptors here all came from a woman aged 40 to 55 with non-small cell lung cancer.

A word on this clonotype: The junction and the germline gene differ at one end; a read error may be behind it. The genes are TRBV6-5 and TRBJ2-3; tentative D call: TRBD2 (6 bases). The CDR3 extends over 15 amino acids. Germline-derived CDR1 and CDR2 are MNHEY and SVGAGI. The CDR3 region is CASSYSQTSTDMQYF. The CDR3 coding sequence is TGTGCCAGTAGTTACTCCCAAACTAGCACAGATATGCAGTATTTT.

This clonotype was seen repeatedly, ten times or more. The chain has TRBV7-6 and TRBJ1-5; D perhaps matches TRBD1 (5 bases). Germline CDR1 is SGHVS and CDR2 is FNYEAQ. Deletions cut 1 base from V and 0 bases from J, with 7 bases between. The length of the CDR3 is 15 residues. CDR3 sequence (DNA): TGTGCCAGCAGCTTAGGGGACCGTAGCAATCAGCCCCAGCATTTT. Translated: CASSLGDRSNQPQHF. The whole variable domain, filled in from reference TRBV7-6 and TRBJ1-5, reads GAGVSQSPRYKVTKRGQDVALRCDPISGHVSLYWYRQALGQGPEFLTYFNYEAQQDKSGLPNDRFSAERPEGSISTLTIQRTEQRDSAMYRCASSLGDRSNQPQHFGDGTRLSIL.

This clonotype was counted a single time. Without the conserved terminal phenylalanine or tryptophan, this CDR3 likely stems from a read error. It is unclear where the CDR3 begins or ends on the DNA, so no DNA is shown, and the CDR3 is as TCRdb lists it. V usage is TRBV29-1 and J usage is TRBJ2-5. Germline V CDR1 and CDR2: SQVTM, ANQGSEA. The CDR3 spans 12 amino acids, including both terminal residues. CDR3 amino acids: CSVEGHERTQYY.

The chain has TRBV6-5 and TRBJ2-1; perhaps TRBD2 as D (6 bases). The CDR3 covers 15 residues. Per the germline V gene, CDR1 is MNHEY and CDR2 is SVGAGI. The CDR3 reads CSSSRGTGEGIEQFF. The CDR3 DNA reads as TGTAGCAGCAGTCGCGGGACGGGAGAGGGCATAGAGCAGTTCTTC.

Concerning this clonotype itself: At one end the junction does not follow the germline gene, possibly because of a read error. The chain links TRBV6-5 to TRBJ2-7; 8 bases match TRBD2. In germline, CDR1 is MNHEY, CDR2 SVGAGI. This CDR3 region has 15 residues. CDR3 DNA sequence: TGTACCAGCAGGTGGACTAGCAGGATGAGTAGAGAGCAGTACTTC. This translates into CTSRWTSRMSREQYF.

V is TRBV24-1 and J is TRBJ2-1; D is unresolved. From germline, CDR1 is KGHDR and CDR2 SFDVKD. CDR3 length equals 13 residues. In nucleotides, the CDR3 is TGTGCTACCGGTGATAGTACTCTGGATGAGCAGTTCTTC. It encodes CATGDSTLDEQFF.

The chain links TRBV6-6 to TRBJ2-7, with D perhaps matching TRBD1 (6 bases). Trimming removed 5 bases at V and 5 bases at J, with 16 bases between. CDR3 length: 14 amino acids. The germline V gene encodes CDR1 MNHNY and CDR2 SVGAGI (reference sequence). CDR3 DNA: TGTGCCAGCAGTAGCGCCGAACAGGGCAACGAGCAGTACTTC. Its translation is CASSSAEQGNEQYF.

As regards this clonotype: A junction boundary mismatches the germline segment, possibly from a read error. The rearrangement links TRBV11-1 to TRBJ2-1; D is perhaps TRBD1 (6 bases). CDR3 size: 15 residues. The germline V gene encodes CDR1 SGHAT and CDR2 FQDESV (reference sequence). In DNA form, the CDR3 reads TGCGTCAGCAGTCACACCCAGGGGATTCACAATGAGCAGTTCTTC. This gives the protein CVSSHTQGIHNEQFF.

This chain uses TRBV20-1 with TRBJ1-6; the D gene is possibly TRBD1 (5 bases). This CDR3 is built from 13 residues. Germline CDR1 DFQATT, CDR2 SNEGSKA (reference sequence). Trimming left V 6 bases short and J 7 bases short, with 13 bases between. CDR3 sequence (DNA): TGCAGTGCAACCCGGGACCGAAATTCACCCCTCCACTTT. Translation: CSATRDRNSPLHF.

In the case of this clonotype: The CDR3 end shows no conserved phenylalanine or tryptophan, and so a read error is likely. In nucleotides, the CDR3 is TGCAGCGTGCTACCAAGGGGCGGTAACACCGGGGAGCTGTTTTTA. Its protein product is CSVLPRGGNTGELFL. The rearrangement joins TRBV29-1 to TRBJ2-2, with a tentative D call TRBD1 (5 bases). CDR3 size: 15 residues. The germline gives CDR1 SQVTM, CDR2 ANQGSEA. Trimming pared 6 bases from V and 2 bases from J, leaving 16 bases between.

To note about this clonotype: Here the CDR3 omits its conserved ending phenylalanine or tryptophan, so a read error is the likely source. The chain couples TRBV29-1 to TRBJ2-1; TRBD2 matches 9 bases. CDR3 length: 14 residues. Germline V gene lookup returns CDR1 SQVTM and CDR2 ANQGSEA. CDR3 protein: CNVTSGFSFNEQFL. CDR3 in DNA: TGCAACGTGACTAGCGGTTTTTCTTTCAATGAGCAGTTCCTC.